These 15 T cell receptor beta chains came from one sample sequenced in a study of T cells after yellow fever vaccination. TCRdb independently ran MiXCR on the 5' RACE reads; one entry per CDR3 protein. The sample contains 250,000 or so distinct CDR3 sequences, about 3.9% of which appear only once. This specimen consisted of PBMCs, obtained 15 days after the yellow fever booster vaccination. These receptors were collected from a man between 18 and 35 years old who received the YFV17D yellow fever vaccine.

This clonotype was seen many times. The chain links TRBV5-4 to TRBJ2-1, with D possibly being TRBD1 (5 bases). The CDR3 loop spans 13 amino acids. Trimming pared 1 base from V and 5 bases from J, leaving 7 bases between. Germline CDR1 SGHNT, CDR2 YYREEE (reference sequence). The CDR3 DNA follows: TGTGCCAGCAGCTTGATGACAGACAATGAGCAGTTCTTC. It codes for CASSLMTDNEQFF.

This sequence joins TRBV4-2 and TRBJ1-4; D is unresolved. This CDR3 has 14 residues. Germline V gene sequence: CDR1 LGHNA, CDR2 YNFKEQ. V lost 0 bases, J lost 16 bases, and 18 bases lay in between. In DNA form, the CDR3 reads TGTGCCAGCAGCCAAGATCGCCGGGGTCCTGAGTGGTTTTTT. Translated: CASSQDRRGPEWFF.

This clonotype was seen repeatedly, ten times or more. J is TRBJ2-1 and V is TRBV27; 13 nucleotides line up with TRBD2. There are 15 residues in the CDR3. Germline V gene data show CDR1 as MNHEY and CDR2 as SMNVEV (reference sequence). V trimming: 4 bases; J trimming: 10 bases; junction bases outside the gene matches: 7. CDR3 nucleotides: TGTGCCAGCAGTTACTCCGGGACTAGCGGGATCGAGCAGTTCTTC. Translation gives CASSYSGTSGIEQFF.

This clonotype was counted ten times or more. Written as DNA, the CDR3 is TGTGCCAGCAGAGCCGGGACAGGTCAAAACATTCAGTACTTC. As protein: CASRAGTGQNIQYF. The chain carries TRBV6-6 and TRBJ2-4; 8 positions match TRBD1. Per germline, CDR1 MNHNY and CDR2 SVGAGI (reference sequence). This CDR3 spans 14 amino acids. V dropped 6 bases and J dropped 5; count of bases not matched to a gene: 6.

The sample holds many counts of this clonotype. The rearrangement joins TRBV7-9 to TRBJ2-3; D is unresolved. Trimming shortened V by 4 bases and J by 4 bases, and 21 bases separated the two germline ends. The germline gives CDR1 SEHNR, CDR2 FQNEAQ (reference sequence). This CDR3 spans 17 amino acids. The CDR3 nucleotides read TGTGCCAGCAGCTCCGAAAGAGCGTTCAACCAGGCAGATACGCAGTATTTT. This encodes CASSSERAFNQADTQYF. Based on the CDR3 plus reference TRBV7-9 and TRBJ2-3, the full variable domain is DTGVSQNPRHKITKRGQNVTFRCDPISEHNRLYWYRQTLGQGPEFLTYFQNEAQLEKSRLLSDRFSAERPKGSFSTLEIQRTEQGDSAMYLCASSSERAFNQADTQYFGPGTRLTVL.

V usage is TRBV9 and J usage is TRBJ1-2, with D unclear. Germline V CDR1 and CDR2: SGDLS, YYNGEE. Trimming removed 0 bases from V and 4 bases from J, with 10 bases in between. CDR3 length: 14 residues. CDR3 nucleotide sequence: TGTGCCAGCAGCGTAGCGGGTGAAGGCTATGGCTACACCTTC. Translation gives CASSVAGEGYGYTF. Full variable domain (remainder filled in from reference TRBV9 and TRBJ1-2): DSGVTQTPKHLITATGQRVTLRCSPRSGDLSVYWYQQSLDQGLQFLIQYYNGEERAKGNILERFSAQQFPDLHSELNLSSLELGDSALYFCASSVAGEGYGYTFGSGTRLTVV.

Regarding this clonotype: A much larger clone is a single base away; this may be a read error. The chain joins TRBV11-2 to TRBJ2-7; 8 bases match TRBD2. This CDR3 has 16 residues. Germline V lookup: CDR1 SGHAT, CDR2 FQNNGV. J lost 6 bases, V lost 5 bases, and 15 bases had no gene match. The CDR3 loop is CASSHPVPRGALEQYF. Here the CDR3 DNA reads TGTGCCAGCAGCCACCCCGTTCCGCGGGGGGCCCTCGAGCAGTACTTC.

In its sample, this clonotype was seen many times. This chain uses TRBV29-1 with TRBJ1-1; D may be TRBD1 (6 bases). V lost 1 base to trimming and J lost 2 bases, with 14 bases between them. Germline CDR1 is SQVTM and CDR2 is ANQGSEA. The CDR3 sequence is 15 residues long. The CDR3 is CSVEGYRVPNTEAFF. DNA for the CDR3: TGCAGCGTTGAAGGATACAGGGTCCCTAACACTGAAGCTTTCTTT.

There are many counts of this clonotype. The chain is built from TRBV20-1 and TRBJ2-1; D is ambiguous. CDR1 and CDR2 (germline): DFQATT, SNEGSKA (reference sequence). The CDR3 runs to 11 residues. Between the trimmed V and J ends, which lost 0 bases and 6 bases, there was a span of 3 bases. The CDR3 spells CSAREGNEQFF. CDR3 bases: TGCAGTGCTAGAGAGGGCAATGAGCAGTTCTTC.

As regards this clonotype: A much larger clone sits a single nucleotide away, making a read error possible. J is TRBJ2-5 and V is TRBV7-2; no reliable D call. CDR1 is SGHTA and CDR2 is FQGNSA in the germline V gene. The CDR3 is 14 amino acids. In DNA, the CDR3 is TGTGCCAGCAGCTCCAAAAGTCGCCAAGATACCCAGTACTTC. Translated: CASSSKSRQDTQYF.

This clonotype showed up many times. The gene calls are TRBV27 and TRBJ2-3; D possibly corresponds to TRBD1 (6 bases). Germline loops: CDR1 MNHEY, CDR2 SMNVEV (reference sequence). Deletions cut 10 bases from V and 3 bases from J, with 20 bases between. The CDR3 length is 15 residues. As DNA, the CDR3 is TGTGCCACCTCCGCGTACAGGGTTGAGACAGATACGCAGTATTTT. Protein product: CATSAYRVETDTQYF.

This clonotype was seen ten or more times. This rearrangement joins TRBV6-6 to TRBJ2-3, with D maybe TRBD1 (6 bases). Trimming took off 9 bases at V and 4 bases at J, with 8 bases between the two ends. Germline-derived CDR1 and CDR2 are MNHNY and SVGAGI (reference sequence). The CDR3 covers 11 residues. CDR3 sequence (DNA): TGTGCCAGTGGGGGCGCAGATACGCAGTATTTT. This encodes CASGGADTQYF.

The table lists this clonotype with many counts. V gene TRBV20-1 combines with J gene TRBJ2-2, with D perhaps TRBD1 (6 bases). CDR3 length equals 17 residues. The V end was cut by 3 bases, the J end by 0 bases, with 17 bases between. Germline V lookup: CDR1 DFQATT, CDR2 SNEGSKA (reference sequence). The CDR3 DNA follows: TGCAGTGCTAGGGGATATTTGGGGGCTACGAACACCGGGGAGCTGTTTTTT. It specifies CSARGYLGATNTGELFF.

This clonotype appeared many times. This chain joins TRBV2 and TRBJ2-5, with D perhaps TRBD2 (6 bases). The V gene's germline CDR1 is SNHLY and CDR2 FYNNEI. Trimming left V 2 bases short and J 1 base short, with 14 bases between. The CDR3 consists of 16 residues. Written as DNA, the CDR3 is TGTGCCAGCAGTGAACGGGGGAGTTGGATCCAAGAGACCCAGTACTTC. This gives the protein CASSERGSWIQETQYF. Supplemented by reference TRBV2 and TRBJ2-5, the full variable domain reads EPEVTQTPSHQVTQMGQEVILRCVPISNHLYFYWYRQILGQKVEFLVSFYNNEISEKSEIFDDQFSVERPDGSNFTLKIRSTKLEDSAMYFCASSERGSWIQETQYFGPGTRLLVL.

This clonotype was detected many times. The CDR3 loop reads CASSSLDVYEQYF. The CDR3 DNA reads as TGCGCCAGCAGCTCCTTGGACGTCTACGAGCAGTACTTC. The rearrangement joins TRBV5-1 to TRBJ2-7; D unresolved. This CDR3 spans 13 amino acids. The germline CDR1 and CDR2 sequences are SGHRS and YFSETQ. The ends were cut back, 3 bases at V and 3 bases at J, with 10 bases in the middle. Using reference TRBV5-1 and TRBJ2-7 for the parts outside the CDR3, the full variable domain is KAGVTQTPRYLIKTRGQQVTLSCSPISGHRSVSWYQQTPGQGLQFLFEYFSETQRNKGNFPGRFSGRQFSNSRSEMNVSTLELGDSALYLCASSSLDVYEQYFGPGTRLTVT.